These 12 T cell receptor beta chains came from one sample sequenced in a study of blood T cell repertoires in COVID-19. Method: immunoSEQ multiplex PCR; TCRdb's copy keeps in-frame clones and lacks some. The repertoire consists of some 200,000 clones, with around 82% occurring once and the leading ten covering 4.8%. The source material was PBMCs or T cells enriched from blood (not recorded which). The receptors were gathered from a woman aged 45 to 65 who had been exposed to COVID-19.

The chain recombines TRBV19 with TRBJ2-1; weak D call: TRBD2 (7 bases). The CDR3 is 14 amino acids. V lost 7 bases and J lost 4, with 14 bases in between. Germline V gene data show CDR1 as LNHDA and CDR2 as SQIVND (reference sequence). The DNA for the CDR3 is TGTGCCAGTAAGCTGGGGGGGACATACAATGAGCAGTTCTTC. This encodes CASKLGGTYNEQFF.

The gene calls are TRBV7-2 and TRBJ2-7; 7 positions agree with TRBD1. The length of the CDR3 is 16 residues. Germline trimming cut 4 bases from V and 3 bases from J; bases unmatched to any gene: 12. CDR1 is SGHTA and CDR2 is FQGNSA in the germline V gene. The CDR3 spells CASSSRKQGSLYEQYF. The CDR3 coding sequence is TGTGCCAGCAGCTCCAGAAAACAGGGGTCACTCTACGAGCAGTACTTC.

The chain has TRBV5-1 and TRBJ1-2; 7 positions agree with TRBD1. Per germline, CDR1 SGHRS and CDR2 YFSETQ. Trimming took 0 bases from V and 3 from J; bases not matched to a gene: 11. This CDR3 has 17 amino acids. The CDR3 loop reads CASSLEGGTATYYGYTF. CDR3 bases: TGCGCCAGCAGCTTGGAAGGAGGGACAGCCACCTACTATGGCTACACCTTC. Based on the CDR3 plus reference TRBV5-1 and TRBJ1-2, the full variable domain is KAGVTQTPRYLIKTRGQQVTLSCSPISGHRSVSWYQQTPGQGLQFLFEYFSETQRNKGNFPGRFSGRQFSNSRSEMNVSTLELGDSALYLCASSLEGGTATYYGYTFGSGTRLTVV.

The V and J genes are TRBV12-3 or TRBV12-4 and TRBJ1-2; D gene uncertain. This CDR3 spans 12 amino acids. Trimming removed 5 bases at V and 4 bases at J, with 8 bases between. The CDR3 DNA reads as TGTGCCAGCAGTCCCCGACTCTATGGCTACACCTTC. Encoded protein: CASSPRLYGYTF.

CDR3 amino acids: CASSKPGQGGDYGYTF. Written as DNA, the CDR3 is TGTGCCAGTAGTAAACCGGGACAGGGAGGAGACTATGGCTACACCTTC. The chain employs TRBV19 and TRBJ1-2; TRBD1 matches 9 bases. Trimming removed 4 bases from V and 3 bases from J; junction bases left unmatched: 9. The CDR3 consists of 16 residues. The germline V gene has CDR1 LNHDA and CDR2 SQIVND (reference sequence).

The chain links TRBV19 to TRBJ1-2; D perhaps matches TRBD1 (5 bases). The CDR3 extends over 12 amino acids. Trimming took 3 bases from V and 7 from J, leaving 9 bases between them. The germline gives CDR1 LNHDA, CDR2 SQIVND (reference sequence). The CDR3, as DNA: TGTGCCAGTAGTATCCAGGGTGCTGGCTACACCTTC. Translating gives CASSIQGAGYTF.

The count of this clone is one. The CDR3 spells CASSLIAMEETQYF. The CDR3 region has the DNA TGTGCCAGCAGCTTAATAGCAATGGAAGAGACCCAGTACTTC. The chain has TRBV7-8 and TRBJ2-5; D is unclear. The CDR3 runs to 14 residues. CDR1 is SGHVS and CDR2 is FQNEAQ in the germline V gene. V gave up 2 bases and J gave up 3 bases, with 10 bases separating them.

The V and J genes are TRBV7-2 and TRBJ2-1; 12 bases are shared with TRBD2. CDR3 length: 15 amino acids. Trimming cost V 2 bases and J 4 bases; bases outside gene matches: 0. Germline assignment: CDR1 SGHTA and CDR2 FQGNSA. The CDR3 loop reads CASSLLAGGYNEQFF. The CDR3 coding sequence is TGTGCCAGCAGCTTACTAGCGGGGGGGTACAATGAGCAGTTCTTC. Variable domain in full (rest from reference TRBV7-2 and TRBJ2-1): GAGVSQSPSNKVTEKGKDVELRCDPISGHTALYWYRQSLGQGLEFLIYFQGNSAPDKSGLPSDRFSAERTGGSVSTLTIQRTQQEDSAVYLCASSLLAGGYNEQFFGPGTRLTVL.

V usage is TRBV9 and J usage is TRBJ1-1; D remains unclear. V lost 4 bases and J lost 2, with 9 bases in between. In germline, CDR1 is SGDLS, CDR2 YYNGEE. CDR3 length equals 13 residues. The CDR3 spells CASSPDINTEAFF. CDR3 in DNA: TGTGCCAGCAGCCCCGACATAAACACTGAAGCTTTCTTT.

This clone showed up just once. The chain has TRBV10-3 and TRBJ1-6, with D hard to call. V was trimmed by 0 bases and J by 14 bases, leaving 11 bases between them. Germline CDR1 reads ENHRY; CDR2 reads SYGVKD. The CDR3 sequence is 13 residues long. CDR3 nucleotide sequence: TGTGCCATCAGTGAGTCCGGGGAAACCACCCTCCACTTT. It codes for CAISESGETTLHF.

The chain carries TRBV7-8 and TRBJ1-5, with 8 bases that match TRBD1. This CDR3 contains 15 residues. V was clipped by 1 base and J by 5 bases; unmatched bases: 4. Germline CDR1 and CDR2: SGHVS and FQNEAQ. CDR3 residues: CASSLDGRGHQPQHF. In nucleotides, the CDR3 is TGTGCCAGCAGCTTAGACGGCAGGGGGCATCAGCCCCAGCATTTT.

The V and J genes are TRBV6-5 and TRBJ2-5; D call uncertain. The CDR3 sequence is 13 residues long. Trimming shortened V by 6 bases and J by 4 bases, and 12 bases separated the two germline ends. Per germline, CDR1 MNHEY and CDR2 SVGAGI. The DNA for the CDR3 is TGTGCCAGCAGCTCCCGTAGCCCAGAGACCCAGTACTTC. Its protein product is CASSSRSPETQYF.